This T cell receptor beta chain comes out of a study of cytomegalovirus exposure and HLA in healthy donors. PCR involved 60 Vbeta and 13 Jbeta primers. The data were produced by immunoSEQ multiplex PCR, yet TCRdb's version contains in-frame clones alone and is incomplete. This table holds about 240,000 clones, roughly four fifths found once. The CDR3 loop spans 14 amino acids. With 6 bases removed from V and 5 bases from J, the gap between germline ends came to 16 bases. Germline V gene data show CDR1 as MDHEN and CDR2 as SYDVKM. Details on this clone: The antigen is undetermined.

Overall study results and limits: Cytomegalovirus association was listed for about 180 TCR beta chains.

The chain is built from TRBV28 and TRBJ1-1; D is uncertain. The source of this sequence is a woman aged 55-70 years in good health and CMV-seropositive. The sample was PBMCs. As DNA, the CDR3 is TGTGCCAGCAGCCTACTTCGGGGAAGGACTGAAGCTTTCTTT. Translation gives CASSLLRGRTEAFF.